Following are 14 T cell receptor beta chains from one sample sequenced in a study of T cells in Graves' hyperthyroidism and ophthalmopathy (dated by TCRdb to the late 2010s). Receptor libraries were prepared by multiplex PCR. This sample was sequenced with an Illumina HiSeq 2000. The TCR beta CDR3 regions were amplified from RNA transcripts. The TCR CDR3 was subjected to a first round of RT-PCR using the HTBI primer set and the Qiagen OneStep RT-PCR kit. In TCRdb, the public reads were trimmed at Q25 with fastp and aligned with MiXCR, with productive beta chains retained. Entries that share a CDR3 protein sequence are merged under the most common genes and DNA. The sample yields 550,000 to 700,000 distinct CDR3 sequences; roughly 46% were counted once. Of the sample, around 20% is held by the ten largest clones. Source material: peripheral blood or thyroid tissue (not recorded which). The receptors originated from an adult woman with Graves' disease, either hyperthyroidism or ophthalmopathy (not recorded which).

This clonotype was counted many times. The genes are TRBV25-1 and TRBJ2-7; 7 bases line up with TRBD1. Germline V gene lookup returns CDR1 MGHDK and CDR2 SYGVNS. The CDR3 has 13 amino acids. The DNA for the CDR3 is TGTGGCGCAGAGGGGGCAGGGTCGGACGAGCAGTACTTC. The encoded protein is CGAEGAGSDEQYF.

The J gene is TRBJ2-7, the V gene TRBV19; 10 bases agree with TRBD2. The J call may be incorrect, as the DNA end agrees better with TRBJ2-1. This CDR3 has 15 residues. The germline gives CDR1 LNHDA, CDR2 SQIVND (reference sequence). The CDR3 DNA reads as TGTGCCAGTAGTATCGATAGGCTAGCGGGAGTCGAGCAGTTCTTC. It specifies CASSIDRLAGVEQFF.

As concerns this clonotype: One junction end disagrees with the germline gene, perhaps due to a read error. The V and J genes are TRBV7-7 and TRBJ1-5; 11 nucleotides line up with TRBD1. The CDR3 consists of 15 residues. The germline V gene has CDR1 SSHAT and CDR2 FNYEAQ (reference sequence). In DNA, the CDR3 is TGTGCTAGCAGCTCGACCGGGACAGGGGGAGAGACCCAGCATTTT. Protein: CASSSTGTGGETQHF.

This clonotype occurred a few times. V usage is TRBV2 and J usage is TRBJ1-6; D unresolved. Germline V gives CDR1 SNHLY, CDR2 FYNNEI. Trimming pared 4 bases from V and 9 bases from J, leaving 10 bases between. This CDR3 is built from 13 residues. CDR3 loop: CASSGRWGSPLHF. Written as DNA, the CDR3 is TGTGCCAGCAGTGGGCGGTGGGGTTCACCCCTCCACTTT.

The chain joins TRBV20-1 to TRBJ2-7; possible D gene TRBD2, 6 bases. Trimming took off 6 bases at V and 4 bases at J, with 16 bases between the two ends. From germline, CDR1 is DFQATT and CDR2 SNEGSKA (reference sequence). The length of the CDR3 is 13 residues. The CDR3 loop is CSAVGGEPYEQYF. In nucleotides, the CDR3 is TGCAGTGCAGTCGGAGGGGAACCTTACGAGCAGTACTTC.

This clonotype was counted ten times or more. V and J are TRBV5-4 and TRBJ2-5, with unresolved D. The CDR3 loop spans 13 amino acids. Germline V gene sequence: CDR1 SGHNT, CDR2 YYREEE (reference sequence). V was clipped by 5 bases and J by 5 bases, with 13 bases between them. The CDR3 region is CASRLTRMETQYF. The CDR3, as DNA: TGTGCCAGCAGATTGACGAGGATGGAGACCCAGTACTTC.

A note on this clonotype: One end of the junction does not line up with germline, which may come from a read error. The J gene is TRBJ1-2, the V gene TRBV10-3; 7 positions match TRBD1. The CDR3 totals 18 residues. Germline V gives CDR1 ENHRY, CDR2 SYGVKD. The DNA for the CDR3 is TGTGCCACCAGTGACCCCAGGGGGTCTGGAAACCACCCCTATGGCTACACCTTC. Its protein product is CATSDPRGSGNHPYGYTF.

This rearrangement joins TRBV5-4 to TRBJ2-2; 13 positions match TRBD2. CDR3 length: 17 amino acids. Losses at the gene ends were 4 bases for V and 6 bases for J; bases not matched to a gene: 9. The germline gives CDR1 SGHNT, CDR2 YYREEE (reference sequence). The DNA of the CDR3 is TGTGCCAGCAGCGGAAAACTAGCGGGAGGGCTACCCGGGGAGCTGTTTTTT. It is translated as CASSGKLAGGLPGELFF.

The CDR3 nucleotides are TGCAGCGCCGCGCCCCCTAGTAACACCGGGGAGCTGTTTTTT. Protein sequence: CSAAPPSNTGELFF. V usage is TRBV29-1 and J usage is TRBJ2-2; D gene unclear. This CDR3 has 14 amino acids. V was cut by 7 bases and J by 2 bases, with 14 bases left in between. Germline loops: CDR1 SQVTM, CDR2 ANQGSEA.

This chain connects TRBV10-3 to TRBJ2-1; no clear D gene. The CDR3 runs to 14 residues. The V end lost 0 bases, the J end lost 7 bases, and 10 bases lay between the germline ends. Germline V CDR1 and CDR2: ENHRY, SYGVKD. The CDR3 bases are TGTGCCATCAGTGAGTCAGCAGGTAAAAATGAGCAGTTCTTC. It specifies CAISESAGKNEQFF.

The chain employs TRBV15 and TRBJ1-5, with TRBD1 matching 9 bases. Germline CDR1 LNHNV, CDR2 YYDKDF (reference sequence). The CDR3 totals 16 residues. The J segment lost 6 bases and the V segment lost 3 bases, leaving 9 bases of the junction unmatched. CDR3 loop: CATSSPGTGRGQPQHF. The CDR3, as DNA: TGTGCCACCAGCAGCCCCGGGACAGGGCGAGGTCAGCCCCAGCATTTT.

V gene TRBV20-1 combines with J gene TRBJ1-2; TRBD1 is a possible D gene (5 bases). This CDR3 spans 11 amino acids. V was pared by 6 bases and J by 6 bases, with 11 bases between. Germline CDR1 is DFQATT and CDR2 is SNEGSKA (reference sequence). The CDR3 reads CSAWDDHGYTF. The CDR3 DNA sequence: TGCAGTGCGTGGGACGACCATGGCTACACCTTC.

Remarks on this clonotype: One end of the junction varies from germline; a read error may be responsible. This chain links TRBV10-3 with TRBJ2-5, with D possibly TRBD2 on 7 matching bases. This CDR3 contains 15 residues. Germline values: CDR1 ENHRY, CDR2 SYGVKD. Here the CDR3 DNA reads TGTGCCACCAGTGATCTGGGAGGGGGGAAAGAGACCCAGTACTTC. This encodes CATSDLGGGKETQYF.

Many counts were recorded for this clonotype. CDR3 sequence (DNA): TGCGCCAGCAGCTTCCTACAGGCCGGGGAGCTGTTTTTT. It codes for CASSFLQAGELFF. The rearrangement uses TRBV5-1 and TRBJ2-2, with D possibly TRBD1 on 5 matching bases. V was pared by 2 bases and J by 6 bases, with 8 bases between. Germline-derived CDR1 and CDR2 are SGHRS and YFSETQ. The CDR3 sequence is 13 residues long. Full variable domain (outside the CDR3, taken from reference TRBV5-1 and TRBJ2-2): KAGVTQTPRYLIKTRGQQVTLSCSPISGHRSVSWYQQTPGQGLQFLFEYFSETQRNKGNFPGRFSGRQFSNSRSEMNVSTLELGDSALYLCASSFLQAGELFFGEGSRLTVL.